The 13 T cell receptor beta chains given below trace back to one sample, sequenced in a study of control samples from healthy donors and cancer patients. Data came from immunoSEQ multiplex PCR; TCRdb stores just in-frame clones and leaves some out. The table shows about 180,000 clones, with 90% occurring only once. Sequenced sample: blood. The receptors stem from a woman between 45 and 60 years old in good health.

Here the CDR3 reads CASSGGGAGEKLFF. DNA of the CDR3: TGTGCCAGCAGTGGTGGGGGCGCGGGAGAAAAACTGTTTTTT. V usage is TRBV3-1 (or the pseudogene TRBV3-2) and J usage is TRBJ1-4; D is perhaps TRBD1 (6 bases). The germline V gene has CDR1 LGHDT and CDR2 YNNKEL (reference sequence). CDR3 size: 14 residues. The V and J ends lost 6 bases and 8 bases respectively, with 16 bases between them.

The V and J genes are TRBV9 and TRBJ2-7; a weak D match, TRBD1 (6 bases). With 0 bases removed from V and 5 bases from J, the gap between germline ends came to 21 bases. The CDR3 sequence is 17 residues long. Germline V gene sequence: CDR1 SGDLS, CDR2 YYNGEE. The CDR3 sequence: CASSVEVWDTEPNEQYF. The CDR3 nucleotides read TGTGCCAGCAGCGTAGAGGTCTGGGACACCGAACCCAACGAGCAGTACTTC.

This clone was observed a single time. The V gene is TRBV5-1, the J gene TRBJ1-1; 8 positions match TRBD1. In germline, CDR1 is SGHRS, CDR2 YFSETQ. Trimming at V came to 0 bases and at J to 10 bases, leaving 11 bases not matched to a gene. This CDR3 is 15 amino acids long. CDR3 DNA sequence: TGCGCCAGCAGCTTGGCCTTCGGACAGGGTGACGGAGCTTTCTTT. It is translated as CASSLAFGQGDGAFF.

The chain uses TRBV5-5 and TRBJ1-4; possibly TRBD1 for D (5 bases). The CDR3 sequence is 14 residues long. Deletions cut 4 bases from V and 5 bases from J, with 12 bases between. Germline loops: CDR1 SGHKS, CDR2 YYEKEE (reference sequence). The DNA of the CDR3 is TGTGCCAGCAGCCCCCAGGGCGGAAATGAAAAACTGTTTTTT. This sequence encodes CASSPQGGNEKLFF.

The genes are TRBV29-1 and TRBJ1-2; TRBD1 matches 7 bases. J gave up 6 bases and V 6 bases, and 10 bases lay outside the gene matches. The CDR3 is made up of 13 amino acids. Germline CDR1 reads SQVTM; CDR2 reads ANQGSEA. CDR3 region: CSVEITGTDGYTF. The CDR3 nucleotides read TGCAGCGTCGAAATTACCGGGACAGATGGCTACACCTTC.

This clone showed up just a few times. V usage is TRBV5-4 and J usage is TRBJ1-3; D remains ambiguous. CDR1 is SGHNT and CDR2 is YYREEE in the germline V gene (reference sequence). V lost 2 bases and J 0 bases, leaving 12 bases between the germline ends. This CDR3 is 16 amino acids long. The CDR3 spells CASSLNGFSSGNTIYF. The CDR3 bases are TGTGCCAGCAGCTTAAACGGATTCTCCTCTGGAAACACCATATATTTT.

The CDR3 DNA reads TGTGCCAGCAGCTTAGTTGGGGCAGCAAATCAGCCCCAGCATTTT. This encodes CASSLVGAANQPQHF. The V gene is TRBV7-2, the J gene TRBJ1-5; D may be TRBD1 (5 bases). The CDR3 spans 15 residues. The V and J ends lost 1 base and 4 bases respectively, with 11 bases between them. Germline assignment: CDR1 SGHTA and CDR2 FQGNSA.

This rearrangement joins TRBV5-4 to TRBJ1-2; a weak D match, TRBD1 (6 bases). V was shortened by 0 bases and J by 4 bases, with 13 bases between the two germline ends. This CDR3 has 15 amino acids. The V gene's germline CDR1 is SGHNT and CDR2 YYREEE (reference sequence). The CDR3 reads CASSLGAGVVYGYTF. The CDR3 DNA sequence: TGTGCCAGCAGCTTGGGCGCAGGGGTGGTCTATGGCTACACCTTC.

The chain uses TRBV10-3 and TRBJ2-3; 8 bases agree with TRBD1. This CDR3 region has 15 residues. CDR1 is ENHRY, CDR2 SYGVKD, per germline. The V gene end was trimmed by 3 bases and the J gene end by 1 base; junction bases not matched to a gene: 3. The CDR3 sequence is CAISEGGQGTDTQYF. In DNA, the CDR3 is TGTGCCATCAGTGAAGGGGGACAGGGCACAGATACGCAGTATTTT.

The genes are TRBV11-2 and TRBJ1-1, with 9 positions matching TRBD1. CDR1 SGHAT and CDR2 FQNNGV come from the germline V gene. The V and J ends lost 5 bases and 6 bases, in that order; junction bases with no gene match: 13. The CDR3 spans 16 residues. The CDR3: CASSRMFTGGGAEAFF. As DNA, the CDR3 is TGTGCCAGCAGCAGAATGTTCACAGGGGGCGGCGCTGAAGCTTTCTTT.

The J gene is TRBJ1-1, the V gene TRBV7-2; D is ambiguous. The CDR3 has 11 amino acids. V gave up 5 bases and J gave up 10 bases, with 11 bases separating them. CDR1 is SGHTA, CDR2 FQGNSA, per germline. Written as DNA, the CDR3 is TGTGCCAGCAGCCAACGCTTTGGAGCTTTCTTT. Its protein is CASSQRFGAFF.

This clone came up a few times. This chain uses TRBV11-2 with TRBJ2-1; no clear D. In germline, CDR1 is SGHAT, CDR2 FQNNGV. V dropped 2 bases and J dropped 10 bases, with 9 bases sitting between them. The CDR3 contains 12 residues. CDR3 bases: TGTGCCAGCAGCTTACTTTTGGGGGAGCAGTTCTTC. Residues: CASSLLLGEQFF.

The gene calls are TRBV7-3 and TRBJ2-1, with D unresolved. The CDR3 is 17 amino acids. The V gene lost 1 base and the J gene lost 0 bases, with 13 bases spanning the gap. Germline V gene data show CDR1 as SGHTA and CDR2 as FQGTGA. The CDR3 reads CASSLKGGPSSYNEQFF. In DNA, the CDR3 is TGTGCCAGCAGCTTAAAAGGTGGACCGAGCTCCTACAATGAGCAGTTCTTC.